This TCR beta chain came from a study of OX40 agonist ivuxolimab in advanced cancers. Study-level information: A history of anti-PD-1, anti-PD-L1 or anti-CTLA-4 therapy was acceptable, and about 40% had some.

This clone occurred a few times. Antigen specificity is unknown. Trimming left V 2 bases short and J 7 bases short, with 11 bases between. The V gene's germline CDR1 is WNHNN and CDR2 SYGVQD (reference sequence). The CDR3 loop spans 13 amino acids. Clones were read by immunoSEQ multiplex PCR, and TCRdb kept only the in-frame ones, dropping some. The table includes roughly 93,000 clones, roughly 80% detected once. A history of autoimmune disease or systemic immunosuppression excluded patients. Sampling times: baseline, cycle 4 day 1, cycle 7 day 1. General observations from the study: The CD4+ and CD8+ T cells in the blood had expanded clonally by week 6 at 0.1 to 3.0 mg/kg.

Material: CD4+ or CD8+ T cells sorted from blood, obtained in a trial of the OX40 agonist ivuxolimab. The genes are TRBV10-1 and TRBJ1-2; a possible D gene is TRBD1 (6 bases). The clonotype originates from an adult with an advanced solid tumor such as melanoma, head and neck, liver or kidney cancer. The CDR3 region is CASSEQQGAGYTF. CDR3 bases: TGCGCCAGCAGTGAGCAACAGGGAGCTGGCTACACCTTC.